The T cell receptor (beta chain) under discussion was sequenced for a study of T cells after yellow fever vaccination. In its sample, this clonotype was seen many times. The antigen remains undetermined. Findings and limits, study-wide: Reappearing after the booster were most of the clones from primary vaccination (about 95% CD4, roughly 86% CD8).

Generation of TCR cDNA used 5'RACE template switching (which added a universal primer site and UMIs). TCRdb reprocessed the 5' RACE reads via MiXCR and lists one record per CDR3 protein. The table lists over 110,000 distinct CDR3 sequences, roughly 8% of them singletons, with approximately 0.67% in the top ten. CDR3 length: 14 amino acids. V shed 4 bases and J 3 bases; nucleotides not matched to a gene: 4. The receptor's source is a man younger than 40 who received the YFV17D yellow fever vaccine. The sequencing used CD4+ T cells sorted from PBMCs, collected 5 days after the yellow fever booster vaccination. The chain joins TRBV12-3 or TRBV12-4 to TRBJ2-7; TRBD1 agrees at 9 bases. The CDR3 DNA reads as TGTGCCAGCAGTTCTGACAGGGGGAGCTACGAGCAGTACTTC. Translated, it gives CASSSDRGSYEQYF.